These T cell receptor beta chains were read from a single sample in a study of untreated major depressive disorder. Assay: immunoSEQ multiplex PCR; the TCRdb copy retains only in-frame clones and omits some. The sample shows tens of thousands of clones, 87% of them seen only once. The material sequenced was CD4+ T cells from PBMCs. These receptors were collected from a woman in her 30s in good health. CDR3s leave out the opening cysteine and the closing phenylalanine or tryptophan.

TRBV4-3,TRBJ1-2,ASSHETGENYGYT
TRBV4-1,TRBJ1-2,ASSRVQGSEGYT
TRBV19,TRBJ2-7,ASSLQGGADEQY
TRBV6-1,TRBJ1-6,ASTREYNSPLH
TRBV6-1,TRBJ1-4,ASSDWFTGREGEKLF
TRBV7-2,TRBJ2-1,ASSLFRTSSYHNEQF
TRBV10-1,TRBJ2-3,ASSRTSLSTDTQY
TRBV28,TRBJ2-7,ASDMDRTRRREQY
TRBV9,TRBJ2-5,ASSVGSVGGPETQY
TRBV5-1,TRBJ2-3,ASNGLAGSSTDTQY
TRBV4-1,TRBJ1-1,ASSQAVGGGTEAF
TRBV19,TRBJ1-2,ASKPRNYGYT
TRBV29-1,TRBJ2-5,SVEDLTGQETQY
TRBV15,TRBJ2-5,ATSVDRGRETQY
TRBV11-2,TRBJ1-4,ASSRSPGRGGEKLF
TRBV28,TRBJ1-2,ASSVRQGSYT
TRBV9,TRBJ2-3,ASSEGTSGGAGTDTQY
TRBV5-1,TRBJ1-6,ASSPSLGTGGTLGNSPLH
TRBV2,TRBJ1-6,ASSIGARNSPLH
TRBV5-1,TRBJ1-1,ASSLGAGPMNTEAF
TRBV5-1,TRBJ1-1,ASSNLNTEAF
TRBV5-5,TRBJ2-7,ASSSLPGQGSYEQY
TRBV6-1,TRBJ2-7,ASSNGGDYEQY
TRBV2,TRBJ1-2,ASRSWASQGGDYGYT
TRBV19,TRBJ1-5,ASSRAGTSNQPQH
TRBV5-6,TRBJ2-7,ASSSQGASYEQY
TRBV7-8,TRBJ2-7,ASSWSGTATYEQY